The TCR beta chain under discussion was sequenced for a study of T cell responses to AZD1222 COVID-19 vaccine. Study findings and constraints: Just six AZD1222 recipients tested seropositive at baseline.

After removal of 2 bases from V and 8 bases from J, the junction contained 4 bases not matched to a gene. The CDR3 loop spans 13 amino acids. CDR1 is SGDLS and CDR2 is YYNGEE in the germline V gene. Method: immunoSEQ multiplex PCR; TCRdb's copy keeps in-frame clones and lacks some. The sample lists 83,000 or so clones, more than 70% seen once, with 8.7% in the top ten. A note on this clone: The antigen is not known.

This TCR derives from an adult in good health. The specimen was peripheral blood, collected on day 0 of AZD1222 vaccination. The chain combines TRBV9 with TRBJ2-1; 7 positions agree with TRBD1. The CDR3 loop is CASSVRQGYEQFF. The CDR3 region has the DNA TGTGCCAGCAGCGTTAGACAGGGCTATGAGCAGTTCTTC.